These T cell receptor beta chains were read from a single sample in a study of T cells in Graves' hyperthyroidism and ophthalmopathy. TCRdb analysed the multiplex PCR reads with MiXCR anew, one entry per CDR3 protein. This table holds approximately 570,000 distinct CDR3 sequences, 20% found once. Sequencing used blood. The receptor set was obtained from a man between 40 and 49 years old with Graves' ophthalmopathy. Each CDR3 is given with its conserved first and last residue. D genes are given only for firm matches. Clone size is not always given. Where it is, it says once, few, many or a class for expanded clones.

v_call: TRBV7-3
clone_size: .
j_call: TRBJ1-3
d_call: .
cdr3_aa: CASTESVAFSGNTIYF
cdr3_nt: TGTGCCAGCACGGAGTCAGTTGCTTTCTCTGGAAACACCATATATTTT

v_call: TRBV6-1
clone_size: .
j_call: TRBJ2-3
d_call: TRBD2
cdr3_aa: CAISERPGLAENTDTQYF
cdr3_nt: TGTGCCATCAGTGAACGCCCGGGACTAGCGGAGAACACAGATACGCAGTATTTT

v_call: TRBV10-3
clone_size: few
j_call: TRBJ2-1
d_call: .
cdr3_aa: CAISEGAWEQFF
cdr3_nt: TGTGCCATCAGTGAGGGGGCGTGGGAGCAGTTCTTC

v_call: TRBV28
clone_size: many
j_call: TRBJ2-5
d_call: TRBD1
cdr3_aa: CASAGQAEETQYF
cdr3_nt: TGTGCCAGCGCCGGACAGGCCGAAGAGACCCAGTACTTC

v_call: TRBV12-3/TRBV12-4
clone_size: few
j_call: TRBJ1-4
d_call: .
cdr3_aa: CASSFTMYEKLFF
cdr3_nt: TGTGCCAGCAGCTTTACCATGTATGAAAAACTGTTTTTT

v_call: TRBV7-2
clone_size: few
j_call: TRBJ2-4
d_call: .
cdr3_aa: CASSLAEHIQYF
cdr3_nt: TGTGCCAGCAGCTTAGCAGAGCACATTCAGTACTTC

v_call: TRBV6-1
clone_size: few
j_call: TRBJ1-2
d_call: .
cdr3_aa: CASSEALQTYGYTF
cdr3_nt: TGTGCCAGCAGTGAAGCGCTACAGACCTATGGCTACACCTTC

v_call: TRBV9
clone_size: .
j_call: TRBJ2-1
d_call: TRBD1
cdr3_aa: CASARQGASYNEQFF
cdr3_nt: TGTGCCAGCGCTCGACAGGGGGCCTCCTACAATGAGCAGTTCTTC

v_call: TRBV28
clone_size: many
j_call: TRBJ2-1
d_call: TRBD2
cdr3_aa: CASKSGRIPNEQFF
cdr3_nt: TGTGCCAGCAAGAGCGGGAGGATACCCAATGAGCAGTTCTTC

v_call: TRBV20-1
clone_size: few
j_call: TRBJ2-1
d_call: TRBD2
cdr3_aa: CSASHRGAYNEQFF
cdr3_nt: TGCAGTGCTAGTCACCGGGGGGCCTACAATGAGCAGTTCTTC

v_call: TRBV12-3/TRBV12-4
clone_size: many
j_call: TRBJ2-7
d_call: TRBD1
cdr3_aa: CASTQQGYEQYF
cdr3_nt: TGTGCCAGCACCCAACAGGGGTACGAGCAGTACTTC

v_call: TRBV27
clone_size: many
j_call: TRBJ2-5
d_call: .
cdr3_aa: CASSFAGKEKTQYF
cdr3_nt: TGTGCCAGCAGTTTCGCAGGGAAGGAAAAGACCCAGTACTTC

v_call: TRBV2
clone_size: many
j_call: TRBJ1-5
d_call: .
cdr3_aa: CASSQGYINQPQHF
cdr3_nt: TGTGCCAGCAGTCAAGGGTATATTAATCAGCCCCAGCATTTT

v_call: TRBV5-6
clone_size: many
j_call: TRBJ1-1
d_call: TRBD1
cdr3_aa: CASSSLGQGNPEAFF
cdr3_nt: TGTGCCAGCAGCTCCTTGGGACAGGGTAACCCTGAAGCTTTCTTT

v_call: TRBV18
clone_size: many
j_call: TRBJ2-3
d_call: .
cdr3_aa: CASSPSRTSTDTQYF
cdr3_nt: TGTGCCAGCTCACCAAGCAGGACTAGCACAGATACGCAGTATTTT

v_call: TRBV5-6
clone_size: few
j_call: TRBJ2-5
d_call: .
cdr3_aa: CASSLVDHRDQETQYF
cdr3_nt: TGTGCCAGCAGCCTGGTTGATCACAGGGACCAAGAGACCCAGTACTTC

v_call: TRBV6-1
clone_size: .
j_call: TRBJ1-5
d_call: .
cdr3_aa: CASSESAGQGGQPQHF
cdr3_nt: TGTGCCAGCAGTGAATCGGCGGGTCAGGGCGGTCAGCCCCAGCATTTT

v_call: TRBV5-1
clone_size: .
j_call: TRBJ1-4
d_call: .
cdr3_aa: CASSLAPIDRSNEKLFF
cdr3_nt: TGCGCCAGCAGCTTGGCCCCCATCGATCGCTCTAATGAAAAACTGTTTTTT

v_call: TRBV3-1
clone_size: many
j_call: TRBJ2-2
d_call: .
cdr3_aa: CASSQVFGSDTGELFF
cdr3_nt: TGTGCCAGCAGCCAAGTATTCGGGAGTGACACCGGGGAGCTGTTTTTT

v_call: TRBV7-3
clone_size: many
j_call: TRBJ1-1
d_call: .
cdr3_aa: CASSLIAGREAFF
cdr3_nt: TGTGCCAGCAGCTTAATAGCAGGACGTGAAGCTTTCTTT

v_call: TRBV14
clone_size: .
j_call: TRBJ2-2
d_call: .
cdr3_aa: CASTGTWAGELFF
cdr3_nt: TGTGCCAGCACCGGGACGTGGGCCGGGGAGCTGTTTTTT

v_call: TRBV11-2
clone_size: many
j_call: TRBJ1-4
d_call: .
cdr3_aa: CASSLGTVINEKLFF
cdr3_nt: TGTGCCAGCAGCTTAGGGACAGTTATAAATGAAAAACTGTTTTTT

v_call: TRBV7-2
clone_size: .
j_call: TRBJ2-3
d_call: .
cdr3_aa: CASSPYRTDTQYF
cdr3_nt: TGTGCCAGCAGCCCCTACCGCACAGATACGCAGTATTTT

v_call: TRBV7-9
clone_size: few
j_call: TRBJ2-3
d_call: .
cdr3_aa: CASSLAMGLRAADTQYF
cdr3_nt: TGTGCCAGCAGCTTAGCTATGGGACTTAGGGCGGCAGATACGCAGTATTTT

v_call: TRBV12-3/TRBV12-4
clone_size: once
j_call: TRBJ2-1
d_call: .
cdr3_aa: CASSLHRANPTHNEQFF
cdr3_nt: TGTGCCAGCAGCCTCCACAGGGCTAACCCGACACACAATGAGCAGTTCTTC

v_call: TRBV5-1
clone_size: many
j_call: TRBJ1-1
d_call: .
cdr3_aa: CASSLGQGMNTEAFF
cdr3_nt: TGTGCCAGCAGCTTAGGGCAGGGAATGAACACTGAAGCTTTCTTT

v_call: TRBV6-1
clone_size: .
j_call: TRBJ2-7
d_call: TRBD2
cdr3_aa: CASSEGDLAGVTYEQYF
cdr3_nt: TGTGCCAGCAGTGAAGGGGATCTAGCGGGGGTAACCTACGAGCAGTACTTC

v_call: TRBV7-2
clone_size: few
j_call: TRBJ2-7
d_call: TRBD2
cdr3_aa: CASSLTASGTYEQYF
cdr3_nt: TGTGCCAGCAGCCTAACGGCTAGCGGGACCTACGAGCAGTACTTC

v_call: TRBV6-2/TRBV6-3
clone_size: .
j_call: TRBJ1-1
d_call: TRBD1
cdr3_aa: CASSNNRGGTEAFF
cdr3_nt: TGTGCCAGCAGTAACAACAGGGGTGGGACTGAAGCTTTCTTT

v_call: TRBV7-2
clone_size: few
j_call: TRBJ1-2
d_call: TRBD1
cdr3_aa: CASSTGTGSNYGYTF
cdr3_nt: TGTGCCAGCAGCACCGGGACAGGGTCCAACTATGGCTACACCTTC